One sample yielded the 18 T cell receptor beta chains listed below, sequenced in a study of blood T cell repertoires in COVID-19. Profiled with immunoSEQ multiplex PCR; TCRdb holds only in-frame clones, not every one. Here the sample spans roughly 230,000 clones, approximately 84% being singletons. The sequencing sample was made of PBMCs or T cells enriched from blood (not recorded which). All receptors come from a woman aged 45-65 years who had been exposed to COVID-19.

This clone occurred a few times. V is TRBV27 and J is TRBJ2-1; tentatively, D is TRBD1 (6 bases). The germline gives CDR1 MNHEY, CDR2 SMNVEV (reference sequence). CDR3 length: 13 residues. Trimming pared 9 bases from V and 6 bases from J, leaving 15 bases between. CDR3 sequence: CASKQGSGNEQFF. The DNA of the CDR3 is TGTGCCAGTAAACAGGGAAGTGGCAATGAGCAGTTCTTC.

The chain uses TRBV4-3 and TRBJ1-6; D is perhaps TRBD1 (6 bases). The V gene lost 3 bases and the J gene lost 5 bases, with 23 bases spanning the gap. Germline V gene data show CDR1 as LGHNA and CDR2 as YSLEER. The CDR3 runs to 19 residues. Here the CDR3 DNA reads TGCGCCAGCAGCCAGGGTGCGACAGGCGTAGAAGGCAATAATTCACCCCTCCACTTT. Its translation: CASSQGATGVEGNNSPLHF.

With respect to this clone: Other DNA sequences in this sample translate to the same CDR3. The chain links TRBV27 to TRBJ1-2, with TRBD1 matching over 7 bases. With 0 bases clipped from V and 5 bases from J, the junction kept 3 bases outside the gene matches. The CDR3 runs to 14 residues. Germline V gene data show CDR1 as MNHEY and CDR2 as SMNVEV (reference sequence). The CDR3 spells CASSLSKGAYGYTF. CDR3 nucleotide sequence: TGTGCCAGCAGTTTATCGAAGGGGGCGTATGGCTACACCTTC.

J is TRBJ2-3 and V is TRBV24-1; 9 bases are shared with TRBD2. V dropped 1 base and J dropped 5; count of bases not matched to a gene: 6. CDR3 length: 16 residues. The germline gives CDR1 KGHDR, CDR2 SFDVKD. The CDR3 here is CATSDFPTSGGDTQYF. In nucleotides, the CDR3 is TGTGCCACCAGTGATTTCCCGACTAGCGGAGGAGATACGCAGTATTTT.

The rearrangement joins TRBV12-2 to TRBJ1-1; no check of the table's D call, TRBD1, against the DNA was made. TRBV12-2 is a pseudogene locus. The CDR3 extends over 19 amino acids. CDR3: CASRSRTGTEAPSTFEAFF. For the CDR3, the DNA is TGTGCAAGTCGCTCTAGAACCGGGACAGAGGCGCCTAGTACCTTCGAGGCTTTCTTT.

The J gene is TRBJ2-5, the V gene TRBV29-1; a possible D gene is TRBD1 (5 bases). V lost 7 bases, J lost 5 bases, and 14 bases lay in between. The CDR3 covers 12 residues. In germline, CDR1 is SQVTM, CDR2 ANQGSEA. The CDR3 spells CSATSRAETQYF. Here the CDR3 DNA reads TGCAGCGCCACCTCCAGGGCCGAGACCCAGTACTTC.

This chain links TRBV5-1 with TRBJ2-3; 7 nucleotides line up with TRBD1. V trimming: 4 bases; J trimming: 2 bases; junction bases outside the gene matches: 7. The germline CDR1 and CDR2 sequences are SGHRS and YFSETQ. The length of the CDR3 is 15 residues. CDR3 amino acids: CASSPGDRLTDTQYF. The CDR3 bases are TGCGCCAGCAGCCCCGGGGACAGACTCACAGATACGCAGTATTTT.

Notes on this clone: It is unclear where the CDR3 begins or ends on the DNA, so no DNA is shown, and the CDR3 is as TCRdb lists it. The CDR3 reads CASSTSTGTQYF. V gene TRBV9 combines with J gene TRBJ2-3; TRBD2 is the table's D call, not checked against the DNA. The CDR3 contains 12 residues when both ends are counted. Looked up from germline, CDR1 is SGDLS and CDR2 is YYNGEE.

This clone has a handful of counts. The CDR3: CASRPDWGQAGELFF. The CDR3 DNA sequence: TGCGCCAGCAGGCCAGACTGGGGGCAGGCCGGGGAGCTGTTTTTT. V is TRBV5-1 and J is TRBJ2-2, with D maybe TRBD1 (6 bases). V lost 5 bases, J lost 6 bases, and 17 bases lay in between. The germline V gene has CDR1 SGHRS and CDR2 YFSETQ. This CDR3 region has 15 residues.

The chain is built from TRBV2 and TRBJ1-6, with no clear D. V was shortened by 7 bases and J by 9 bases, with 16 bases between the two germline ends. CDR1 SNHLY and CDR2 FYNNEI come from the germline V gene. The CDR3 has 14 residues. The chain's CDR3 is CASTLWEPPSPLHF. CDR3 DNA sequence: TGTGCCAGCACCCTGTGGGAGCCCCCTTCACCCCTCCACTTT. Full variable domain (remainder filled in from reference TRBV2 and TRBJ1-6): EPEVTQTPSHQVTQMGQEVILRCVPISNHLYFYWYRQILGQKVEFLVSFYNNEISEKSEIFDDQFSVERPDGSNFTLKIRSTKLEDSAMYFCASTLWEPPSPLHFGNGTRLTVT.

This clone showed up just once. The rearrangement joins TRBV5-4 to TRBJ2-3; 8 bases are a match to TRBD1. Germline lookup yields CDR1 SGHNT and CDR2 YYREEE (reference sequence). V shed 4 bases, J shed 1 base, and the junction held 8 bases outside the gene matches. The CDR3 runs to 16 residues. The CDR3 protein is CASSLTGGWGTDTQYF. CDR3 in DNA: TGTGCCAGCAGCCTTACAGGGGGGTGGGGCACAGATACGCAGTATTTT.

The V and J genes are TRBV5-6 and TRBJ2-3; 12 bases are shared with TRBD2. V gave up 4 bases and J gave up 11 bases; unmatched junction bases: 14. This CDR3 has 16 amino acids. CDR1 SGHDT and CDR2 YYEEEE come from the germline V gene. This CDR3 reads CASSPRLAGDPARQYF. CDR3 DNA: TGTGCCAGCAGCCCGCGACTAGCGGGGGATCCCGCGAGGCAGTATTTT.

The chain links TRBV6-5 to TRBJ2-7; 10 bases fit TRBD1. The germline V gene encodes CDR1 MNHEY and CDR2 SVGAGI. CDR3 length: 15 amino acids. After removal of 6 bases from V and 2 bases from J, the junction contained 7 bases not matched to a gene. CDR3 loop: CASSPFGQGAYEQYF. For the CDR3, the DNA is TGTGCCAGCAGCCCCTTCGGACAGGGGGCCTACGAGCAGTACTTC.

This clone has more than one count but fewer than ten. The J gene is TRBJ1-3, the V gene TRBV30; D gene ambiguous. V was shortened by 0 bases and J by 0 bases, with 12 bases between the two germline ends. The CDR3 is 16 amino acids. Germline V gene sequence: CDR1 GTSNPN, CDR2 SVGIG (reference sequence). CDR3 in amino acids: CAWSVRQVSSGNTIYF. Here the CDR3 DNA reads TGTGCCTGGAGTGTACGTCAGGTTAGCTCTGGAAACACCATATATTTT.

V gene TRBV28 combines with J gene TRBJ1-5, with unresolved D. The length of the CDR3 is 15 residues. Germline V gene lookup returns CDR1 MDHEN and CDR2 SYDVKM. Trimming removed 3 bases at V and 5 bases at J, with 14 bases between. CDR3 DNA sequence: TGTGCCAGCAGTTTCCCCCCCGGTAAGCATCAGCCCCAGCATTTT. Its protein product is CASSFPPGKHQPQHF.

This clone was recorded once. J is TRBJ2-5 and V is TRBV11-2; D may be TRBD2 (5 bases). Germline assignment: CDR1 SGHAT and CDR2 FQNNGV. There are 12 residues in the CDR3. Trimming cost V 5 bases and J 8 bases, with 12 bases left between them. In nucleotides, the CDR3 is TGTGCCAGCAGCCAGGAGGCCGCCACCCAGTACTTC. This sequence encodes CASSQEAATQYF.

A single count supports this clone. This CDR3 reads CASSSVSGGTDTQYF. CDR3 nucleotide sequence: TGCGCCAGCAGCTCGGTTAGCGGGGGCACAGATACGCAGTATTTT. The V and J genes are TRBV5-1 and TRBJ2-3, with TRBD2 matching over 8 bases. CDR1 is SGHRS and CDR2 is YFSETQ in the germline V gene. The CDR3 consists of 15 residues. Trimming took 3 bases from V and 1 from J; bases not matched to a gene: 4.

The chain carries TRBV9 and TRBJ2-7; tentative D call: TRBD2 (5 bases). This CDR3 region has 14 residues. Germline CDR1 reads SGDLS; CDR2 reads YYNGEE. Trimming shortened V by 4 bases and J by 0 bases, and 11 bases separated the two germline ends. The CDR3 spells CASSTQDFSYEQYF. The DNA for the CDR3 is TGTGCCAGCAGCACCCAGGACTTCTCCTACGAGCAGTACTTC.